This TCR beta chain comes out of a study of control samples from healthy donors and cancer patients. Generated by immunoSEQ multiplex PCR, the TCRdb table keeps only in-frame clones and is missing some. Among about 110,000 clones listed, 90% were seen once. The germline V gene has CDR1 SGHRS and CDR2 YFSETQ. This CDR3 is 15 amino acids long. V gave up 1 base and J gave up 10 bases; unmatched junction bases: 6. The V call is TRBV5-1, the J call TRBJ1-6, with 9 bases fitting TRBD1. Sequencing was performed on blood. This receptor was taken from a human donor in good health. The donor label of this sample is uncertain. The CDR3 DNA is TGCGCCAGCAGCTTGTCACAGGGGGCACAATCACCCCTCCACTTT. Translation gives CASSLSQGAQSPLHF.